The clone carrying this T cell receptor beta chain was seen more than once but under ten times. What it binds is unknown. Sequencing targeted expressed TCRB transcripts, as all isolated RNA had been reverse transcribed. TCRdb's copy holds only in-frame clones and misses some; the assay was immunoSEQ multiplex PCR. Of 130,000 to 150,000 clones in the sample, 13% were seen once. V was clipped by 4 bases and J by 5 bases, with 11 bases between them. This CDR3 region has 13 residues. Germline lookup yields CDR1 MNHNS and CDR2 SASEGT. This specimen belongs to a study of beta chain features in type 1 diabetes. Whole-study results and caveats: The study found moderately but significantly shorter TCRB CDR3s in all four CD4+ subsets of Type 1 diabetes patients.

This chain uses TRBV6-1 with TRBJ1-2; D ambiguous. The sample was central memory CD4+ T cells from blood. The sequence derives from a man aged 18 to 29 with type 1 diabetes. CDR3 sequence (DNA): TGTGCCAGCAGTGTTGCGGAGGAATATGGCTACACCTTC. Residues: CASSVAEEYGYTF.